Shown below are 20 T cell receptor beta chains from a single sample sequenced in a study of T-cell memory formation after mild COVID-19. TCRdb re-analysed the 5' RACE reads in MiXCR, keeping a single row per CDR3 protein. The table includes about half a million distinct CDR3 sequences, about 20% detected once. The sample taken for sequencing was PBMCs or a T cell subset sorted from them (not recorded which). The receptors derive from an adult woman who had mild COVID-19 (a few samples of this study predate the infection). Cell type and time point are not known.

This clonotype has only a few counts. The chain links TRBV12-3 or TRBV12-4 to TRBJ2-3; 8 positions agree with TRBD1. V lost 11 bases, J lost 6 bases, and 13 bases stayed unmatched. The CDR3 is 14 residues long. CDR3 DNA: TGTGCCTGTCTGAATCAGGGGGCTGGGGATACGCAGTATTTT. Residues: CACLNQGAGDTQYF.

This CDR3 reads CASSLWASGRKETQYF. Written as DNA, the CDR3 is TGTGCCAGCAGCCTATGGGCTAGCGGGAGGAAAGAGACCCAGTACTTC. The chain carries TRBV3-1 and TRBJ2-5, with TRBD2 matching 11 bases. V shed 4 bases, J shed 3 bases, and the junction held 7 bases outside the gene matches. This CDR3 contains 16 residues. Germline loops: CDR1 LGHDT, CDR2 YNNKEL (reference sequence).

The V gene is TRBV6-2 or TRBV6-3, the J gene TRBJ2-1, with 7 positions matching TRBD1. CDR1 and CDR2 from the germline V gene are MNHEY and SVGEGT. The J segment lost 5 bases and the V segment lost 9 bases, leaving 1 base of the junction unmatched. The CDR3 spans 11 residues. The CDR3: CASGTDNEQFF. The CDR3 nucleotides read TGTGCCAGTGGGACAGACAATGAGCAGTTCTTC.

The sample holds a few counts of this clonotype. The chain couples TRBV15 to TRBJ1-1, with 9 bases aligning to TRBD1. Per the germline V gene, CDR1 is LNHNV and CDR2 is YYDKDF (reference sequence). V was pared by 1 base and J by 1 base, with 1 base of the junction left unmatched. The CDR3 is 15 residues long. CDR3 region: CATSRGDRANTEAFF. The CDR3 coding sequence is TGTGCCACCAGCAGAGGGGACAGGGCGAACACTGAAGCTTTCTTT.

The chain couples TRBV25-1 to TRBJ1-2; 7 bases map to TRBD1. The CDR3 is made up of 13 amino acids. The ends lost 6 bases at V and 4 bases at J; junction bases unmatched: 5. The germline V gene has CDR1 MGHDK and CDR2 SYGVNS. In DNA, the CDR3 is TGTGCCAGCAGGGCAGGGGGTGGCTATGGCTACACCTTC. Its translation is CASRAGGGYGYTF.

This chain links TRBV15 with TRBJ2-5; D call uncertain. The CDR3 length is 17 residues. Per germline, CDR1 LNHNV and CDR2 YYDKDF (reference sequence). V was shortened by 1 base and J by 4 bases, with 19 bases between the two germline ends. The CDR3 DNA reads TGTGCCACCAGCAGAGTAACAGCTGACACCTTCACAGAGACCCAGTACTTC. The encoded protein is CATSRVTADTFTETQYF.

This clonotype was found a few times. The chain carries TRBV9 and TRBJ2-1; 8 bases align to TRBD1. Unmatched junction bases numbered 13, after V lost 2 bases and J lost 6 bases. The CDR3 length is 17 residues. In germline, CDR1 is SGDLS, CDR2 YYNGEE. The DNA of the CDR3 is TGTGCCAGCAGCGTTCTAGCAGGGGGCCTTCCCCCCAATGAGCAGTTCTTC. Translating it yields CASSVLAGGLPPNEQFF.

In DNA form, the CDR3 reads TGCGCCAGCAGCCACCACCGGGACAGAGGAGAGACCCAGTACTTC. Residues: CASSHHRDRGETQYF. This chain joins TRBV4-3 and TRBJ2-5; TRBD1 matches at 7 bases. CDR3 length: 15 amino acids. The V and J ends lost 3 bases and 4 bases, in that order; junction bases with no gene match: 8. The germline V gene encodes CDR1 LGHNA and CDR2 YSLEER.

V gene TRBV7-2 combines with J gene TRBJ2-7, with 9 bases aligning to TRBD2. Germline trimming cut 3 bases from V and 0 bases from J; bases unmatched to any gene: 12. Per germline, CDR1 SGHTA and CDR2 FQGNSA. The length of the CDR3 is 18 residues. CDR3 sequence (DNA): TGTGCCAGCAGCTTCTTAGCTATAGCGGGGGATAGCTCCTACGAGCAGTACTTC. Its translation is CASSFLAIAGDSSYEQYF.

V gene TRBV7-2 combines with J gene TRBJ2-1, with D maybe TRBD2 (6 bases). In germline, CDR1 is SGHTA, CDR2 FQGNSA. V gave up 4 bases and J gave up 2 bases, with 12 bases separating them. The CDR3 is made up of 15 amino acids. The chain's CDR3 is CASSSPGLPYNEQFF. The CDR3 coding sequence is TGTGCCAGCAGCTCGCCGGGACTCCCCTACAATGAGCAGTTCTTC.

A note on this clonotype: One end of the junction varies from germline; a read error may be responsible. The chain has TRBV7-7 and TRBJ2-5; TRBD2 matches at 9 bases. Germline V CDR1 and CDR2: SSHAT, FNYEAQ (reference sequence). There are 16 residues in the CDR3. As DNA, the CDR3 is TGTGCTAGCAGCTTAGGAGCGGGAGGCCTTTCGGAGACCCAGTACTTC. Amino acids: CASSLGAGGLSETQYF.

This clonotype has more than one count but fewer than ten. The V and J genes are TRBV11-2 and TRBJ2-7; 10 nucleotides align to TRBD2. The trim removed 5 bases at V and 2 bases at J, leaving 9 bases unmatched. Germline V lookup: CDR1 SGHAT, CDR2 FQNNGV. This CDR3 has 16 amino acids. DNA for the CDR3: TGTGCCAGCAGCCTCGTGACTAGCGGGCAAACCTACGAGCAGTACTTC. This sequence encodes CASSLVTSGQTYEQYF.

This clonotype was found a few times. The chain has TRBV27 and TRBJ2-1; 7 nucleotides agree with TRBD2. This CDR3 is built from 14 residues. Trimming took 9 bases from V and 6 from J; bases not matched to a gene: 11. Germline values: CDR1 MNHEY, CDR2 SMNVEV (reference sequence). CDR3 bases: TGTGCCAGTTTGATAGGGAGGGCCTCCAATGAGCAGTTCTTC. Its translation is CASLIGRASNEQFF.

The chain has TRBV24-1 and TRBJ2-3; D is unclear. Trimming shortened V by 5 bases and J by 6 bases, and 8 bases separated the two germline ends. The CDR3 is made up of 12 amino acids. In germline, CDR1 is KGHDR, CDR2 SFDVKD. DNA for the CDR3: TGTGCCACCAGTGCAGTCATGGATACGCAGTATTTT. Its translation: CATSAVMDTQYF.

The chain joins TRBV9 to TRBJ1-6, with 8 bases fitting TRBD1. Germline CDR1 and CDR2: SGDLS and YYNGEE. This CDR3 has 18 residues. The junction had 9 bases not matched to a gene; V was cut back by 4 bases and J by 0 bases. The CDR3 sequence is CASSPHGQGSSYNSPLHF. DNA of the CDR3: TGTGCCAGCAGCCCCCACGGACAGGGAAGCTCCTATAATTCACCCCTCCACTTT. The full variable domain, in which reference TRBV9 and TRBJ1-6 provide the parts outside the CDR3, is DSGVTQTPKHLITATGQRVTLRCSPRSGDLSVYWYQQSLDQGLQFLIQYYNGEERAKGNILERFSAQQFPDLHSELNLSSLELGDSALYFCASSPHGQGSSYNSPLHFGNGTRLTVT.

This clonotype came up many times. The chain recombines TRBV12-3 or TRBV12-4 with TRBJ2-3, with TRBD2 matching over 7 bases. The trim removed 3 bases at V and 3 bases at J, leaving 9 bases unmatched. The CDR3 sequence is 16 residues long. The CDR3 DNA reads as TGTGCCAGCAGTTTTTTGGGCGGGAGTCGGACAGATACGCAGTATTTT. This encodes CASSFLGGSRTDTQYF.

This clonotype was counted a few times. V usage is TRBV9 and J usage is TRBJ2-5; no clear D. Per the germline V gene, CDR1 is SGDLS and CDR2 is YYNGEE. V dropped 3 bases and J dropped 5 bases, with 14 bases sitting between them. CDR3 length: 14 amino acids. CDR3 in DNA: TGTGCCAGCAGCGCCGGGCCCCGGCGGGAGACCCAGTACTTC. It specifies CASSAGPRRETQYF.

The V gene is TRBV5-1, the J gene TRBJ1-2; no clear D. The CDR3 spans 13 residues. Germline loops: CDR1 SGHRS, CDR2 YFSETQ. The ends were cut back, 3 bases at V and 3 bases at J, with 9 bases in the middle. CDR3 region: CASSSDGDYGYTF. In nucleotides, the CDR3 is TGCGCCAGCAGCTCGGACGGGGACTATGGCTACACCTTC.

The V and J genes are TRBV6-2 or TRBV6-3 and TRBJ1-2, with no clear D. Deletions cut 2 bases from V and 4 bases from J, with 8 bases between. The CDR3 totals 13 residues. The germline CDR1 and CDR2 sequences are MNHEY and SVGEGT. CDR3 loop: CASSYEEVYGYTF. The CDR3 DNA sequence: TGTGCCAGCAGTTACGAGGAAGTCTATGGCTACACCTTC.

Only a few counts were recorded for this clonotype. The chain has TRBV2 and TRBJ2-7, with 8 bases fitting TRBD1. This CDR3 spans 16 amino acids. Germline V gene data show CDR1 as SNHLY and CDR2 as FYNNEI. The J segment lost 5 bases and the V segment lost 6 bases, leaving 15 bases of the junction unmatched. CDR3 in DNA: TGTGCCAGCAGGGACCCTCGCCGGACAGGGATAAACGAGCAGTACTTC. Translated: CASRDPRRTGINEQYF.